These 15 T cell receptor beta chains came from one sample sequenced in a study of blood T cell repertoires in COVID-19. Sequencing was performed with immunoSEQ multiplex PCR; in TCRdb, only in-frame clones are kept and a portion is missing. The sample has hundreds of thousands of clones; less than 90% are singletons. Sequencing used PBMCs or T cells enriched from blood (not recorded which). The receptors were sampled from a woman aged 40 to 50 who had recovered from COVID-19.

The chain combines TRBV11-2 with TRBJ2-1, with TRBD2 matching 11 bases. In germline, CDR1 is SGHAT, CDR2 FQNNGV. V shed 5 bases and J 3 bases; nucleotides not matched to a gene: 3. The length of the CDR3 is 15 residues. The CDR3 region has the DNA TGTGCCAGCAGCGTAACTAGCGGGAGCTACAATGAGCAGTTCTTC. Its translation is CASSVTSGSYNEQFF.

V usage is TRBV5-1 and J usage is TRBJ1-1; TRBD1 matches at 7 bases. V trimming: 3 bases; J trimming: 1 base; junction bases outside the gene matches: 6. The germline CDR1 and CDR2 sequences are SGHRS and YFSETQ. CDR3 size: 15 residues. CDR3 sequence reads: CASSSWDRANTEAFF. The CDR3 bases are TGCGCCAGCAGCTCATGGGACAGAGCGAACACTGAAGCTTTCTTT.

This chain connects TRBV27 to TRBJ2-7; D gene ambiguous. The CDR3 sequence is 15 residues long. V was cut by 0 bases and J by 2 bases, with 11 bases left in between. Germline V gives CDR1 MNHEY, CDR2 SMNVEV (reference sequence). This chain's CDR3 is CASSLSGSSTYEQYF. CDR3 DNA sequence: TGTGCCAGCAGTTTATCGGGCAGTTCTACCTACGAGCAGTACTTC.

The chain is built from TRBV30 and TRBJ1-1, with D maybe TRBD1 (5 bases). This CDR3 has 11 amino acids. CDR1 and CDR2 from the germline V gene are GTSNPN and SVGIG (reference sequence). V was shortened by 3 bases and J by 10 bases, with 12 bases between the two germline ends. The CDR3 here is CAWRPWGVAFF. The CDR3 DNA sequence: TGTGCCTGGAGGCCTTGGGGGGTAGCTTTCTTT.

The chain joins TRBV29-1 to TRBJ1-5; tentative D call: TRBD1 (5 bases). Trimming removed 7 bases from V and 2 bases from J, with 15 bases in between. The CDR3 consists of 14 residues. Germline V lookup: CDR1 SQVTM, CDR2 ANQGSEA. DNA for the CDR3: TGCAGCGCCATTCAGGGTAGTGGCAATCAGCCCCAGCATTTT. It is translated as CSAIQGSGNQPQHF.

V usage is TRBV10-3 and J usage is TRBJ2-1; 10 positions match TRBD2. The V gene's germline CDR1 is ENHRY and CDR2 SYGVKD. The V segment lost 3 bases and the J segment 5 bases; nucleotides outside the gene matches: 10. The CDR3 runs to 17 residues. The CDR3 is CAISEGPWLAGDNEQFF. The CDR3 region has the DNA TGTGCCATCAGTGAAGGTCCGTGGCTAGCGGGAGACAATGAGCAGTTCTTC.

V gene TRBV5-4 combines with J gene TRBJ2-2; D call uncertain. CDR1 SGHNT and CDR2 YYREEE come from the germline V gene (reference sequence). The V end lost 0 bases, the J end lost 5 bases, and 8 bases lay between the germline ends. The CDR3 is 14 amino acids. The CDR3 loop is CASSLGFSTGELFF. The CDR3 DNA reads as TGTGCCAGCAGCTTGGGCTTTAGTACCGGGGAGCTGTTTTTT.

The CDR3 region is CASSQKKTGGADTQYF. The CDR3 nucleotides are TGCGCCAGCAGCCAAAAAAAGACAGGGGGAGCAGATACGCAGTATTTT. This sequence joins TRBV5-1 and TRBJ2-3, with 9 bases lining up with TRBD1. The CDR3 has 16 residues. V gave up 4 bases and J gave up 4 bases; unmatched junction bases: 10. The V gene's germline CDR1 is SGHRS and CDR2 YFSETQ.

The chain employs TRBV18 and TRBJ2-4; TRBD2 matches at 15 bases. Germline CDR1 and CDR2: KGHSH and LQKENI. J was trimmed by 1 base and V by 4 bases; bases with no gene match: 8. The CDR3 spans 19 residues. This chain's CDR3 is CASSLWTSGRAGAKNIQYF. For the CDR3, the DNA is TGTGCCAGCTCACTTTGGACTAGCGGGAGGGCCGGCGCCAAAAACATTCAGTACTTC.

This clone turned up a few times. The gene calls are TRBV5-1 and TRBJ2-7; TRBD2 aligns across 11 bases. The CDR3 loop spans 16 amino acids. Germline V gives CDR1 SGHRS, CDR2 YFSETQ. With V trimmed by 3 bases and J by 2 bases, 7 bases remained unmatched. CDR3: CASSWTLAGGAYEQYF. CDR3 nucleotides: TGCGCCAGCAGCTGGACCCTAGCGGGAGGAGCCTACGAGCAGTACTTC.

This chain connects TRBV9 to TRBJ2-3; D remains ambiguous. Germline V gene lookup returns CDR1 SGDLS and CDR2 YYNGEE. CDR3 size: 15 residues. The V end lost 0 bases, the J end lost 2 bases, and 10 bases lay between the germline ends. CDR3 region: CASSVGRGYTDTQYF. In nucleotides, the CDR3 is TGTGCCAGCAGCGTAGGTAGAGGCTACACAGATACGCAGTATTTT.

This chain uses TRBV6-5 with TRBJ2-4, with 9 bases lining up with TRBD2. This CDR3 region has 14 residues. J was trimmed by 8 bases and V by 6 bases; bases with no gene match: 8. Germline V gives CDR1 MNHEY, CDR2 SVGAGI. CDR3 sequence: CASRPRGGRDIQYF. The CDR3 DNA reads as TGTGCCAGCAGGCCGCGGGGGGGAAGGGACATTCAGTACTTC.

The gene calls are TRBV13 and TRBJ2-7, with 10 bases aligning to TRBD1. V shed 4 bases and J 5 bases; nucleotides not matched to a gene: 11. The CDR3 contains 16 residues. From germline, CDR1 is PRHDT and CDR2 FYEKMQ (reference sequence). The CDR3 reads CASSSTRDRGIHEQYF. CDR3 nucleotides: TGTGCCAGCAGCTCAACCCGGGACAGGGGTATTCACGAGCAGTACTTC.

This chain joins TRBV11-2 and TRBJ2-3, with D perhaps matching TRBD2 (6 bases). This CDR3 has 16 residues. The V gene lost 2 bases and the J gene lost 1 base, with 13 bases spanning the gap. Germline V gene sequence: CDR1 SGHAT, CDR2 FQNNGV. The CDR3 coding sequence is TGTGCCAGCAGCTTAACCGGGAGTCAAGGCACAGATACGCAGTATTTT. Translating it yields CASSLTGSQGTDTQYF. Full variable domain (remainder filled in from reference TRBV11-2 and TRBJ2-3): EAGVAQSPRYKIIEKRQSVAFWCNPISGHATLYWYQQILGQGPKLLIQFQNNGVVDDSQLPKDRFSAERLKGVDSTLKIQPAKLEDSAVYLCASSLTGSQGTDTQYFGPGTRLTVL.

This chain links TRBV21-1 with TRBJ2-7; the table's D call TRBD2 went unverified against the DNA. TRBV21-1 is a pseudogene segment. The CDR3 loop spans 15 amino acids. CDR3 nucleotide sequence: TGTGCCAGCAGCAAAAGGGGGGGGAGGGAATACGAGCAGTACGTC. Translation gives CASSKRGGREYEQYV.